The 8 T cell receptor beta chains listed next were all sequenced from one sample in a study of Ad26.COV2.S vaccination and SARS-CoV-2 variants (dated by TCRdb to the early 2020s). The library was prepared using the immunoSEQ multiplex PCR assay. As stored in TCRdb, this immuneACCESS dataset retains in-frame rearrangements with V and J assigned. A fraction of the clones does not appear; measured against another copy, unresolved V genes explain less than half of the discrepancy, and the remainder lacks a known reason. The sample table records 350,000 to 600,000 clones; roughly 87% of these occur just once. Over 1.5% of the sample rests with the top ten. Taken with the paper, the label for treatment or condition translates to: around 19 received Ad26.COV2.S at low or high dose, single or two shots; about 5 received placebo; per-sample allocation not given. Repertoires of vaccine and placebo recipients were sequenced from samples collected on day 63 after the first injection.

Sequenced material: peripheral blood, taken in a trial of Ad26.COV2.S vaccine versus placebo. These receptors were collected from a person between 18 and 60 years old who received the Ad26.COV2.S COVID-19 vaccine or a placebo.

CDR3 loop: CASNGNSAYEQYF. In nucleotides, the CDR3 is TGTGCCAGCAATGGGAATAGCGCCTACGAGCAGTACTTC. The chain has TRBV2 and TRBJ2-7, with D possibly being TRBD2 (5 bases). V was clipped by 7 bases and J by 2 bases, with 12 bases between them. The CDR3 loop spans 13 amino acids. Per germline, CDR1 SNHLY and CDR2 FYNNEI.

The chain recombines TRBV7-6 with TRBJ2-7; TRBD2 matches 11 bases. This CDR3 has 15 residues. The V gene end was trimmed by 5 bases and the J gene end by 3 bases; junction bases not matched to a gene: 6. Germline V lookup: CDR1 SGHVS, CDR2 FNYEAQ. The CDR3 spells CASSPTSGGLYEQYF. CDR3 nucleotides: TGTGCCAGCAGCCCAACTAGCGGGGGACTCTACGAGCAGTACTTC.

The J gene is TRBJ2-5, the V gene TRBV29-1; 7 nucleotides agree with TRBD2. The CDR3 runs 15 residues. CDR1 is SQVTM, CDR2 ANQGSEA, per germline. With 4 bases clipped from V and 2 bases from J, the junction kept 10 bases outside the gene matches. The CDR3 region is CSVATIEGLQETQYF. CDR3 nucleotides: TGCAGCGTTGCTACCATTGAGGGACTACAAGAGACCCAGTACTTC.

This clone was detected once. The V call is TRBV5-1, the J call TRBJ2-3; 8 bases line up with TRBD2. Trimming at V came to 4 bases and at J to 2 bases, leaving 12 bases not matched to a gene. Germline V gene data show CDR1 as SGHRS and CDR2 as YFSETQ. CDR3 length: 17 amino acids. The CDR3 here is CASSLPASGLVTDTQYF. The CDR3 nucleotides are TGCGCCAGCAGCCTACCCGCTTCGGGACTAGTCACAGATACGCAGTATTTT.

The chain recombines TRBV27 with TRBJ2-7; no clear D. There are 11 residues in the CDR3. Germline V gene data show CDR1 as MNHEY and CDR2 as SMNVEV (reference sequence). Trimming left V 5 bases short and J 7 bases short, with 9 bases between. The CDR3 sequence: CASSDGWEQYF. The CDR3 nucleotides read TGTGCCAGCAGTGACGGATGGGAGCAGTACTTC.

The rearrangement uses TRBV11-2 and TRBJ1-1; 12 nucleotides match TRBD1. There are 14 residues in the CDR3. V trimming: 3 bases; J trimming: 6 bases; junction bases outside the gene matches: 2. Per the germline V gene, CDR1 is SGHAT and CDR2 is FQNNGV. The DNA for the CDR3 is TGTGCCAGCAGCTTGGGACAGGGGGCAGCTGAAGCTTTCTTT. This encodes CASSLGQGAAEAFF.

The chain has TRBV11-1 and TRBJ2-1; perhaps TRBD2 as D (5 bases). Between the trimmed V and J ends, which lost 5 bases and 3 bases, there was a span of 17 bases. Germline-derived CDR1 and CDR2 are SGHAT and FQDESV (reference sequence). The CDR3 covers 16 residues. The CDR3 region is CASSPRGLYFYNEQFF. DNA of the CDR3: TGTGCCAGCAGCCCCCGGGGTCTGTATTTCTACAATGAGCAGTTCTTC.

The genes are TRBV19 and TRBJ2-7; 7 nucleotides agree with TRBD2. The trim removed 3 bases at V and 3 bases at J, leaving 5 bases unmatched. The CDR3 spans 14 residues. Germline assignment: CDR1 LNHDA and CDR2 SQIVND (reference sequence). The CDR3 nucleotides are TGTGCCAGTAGTATTCGGGCTAGCGGCTACGAGCAGTACTTC. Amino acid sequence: CASSIRASGYEQYF.